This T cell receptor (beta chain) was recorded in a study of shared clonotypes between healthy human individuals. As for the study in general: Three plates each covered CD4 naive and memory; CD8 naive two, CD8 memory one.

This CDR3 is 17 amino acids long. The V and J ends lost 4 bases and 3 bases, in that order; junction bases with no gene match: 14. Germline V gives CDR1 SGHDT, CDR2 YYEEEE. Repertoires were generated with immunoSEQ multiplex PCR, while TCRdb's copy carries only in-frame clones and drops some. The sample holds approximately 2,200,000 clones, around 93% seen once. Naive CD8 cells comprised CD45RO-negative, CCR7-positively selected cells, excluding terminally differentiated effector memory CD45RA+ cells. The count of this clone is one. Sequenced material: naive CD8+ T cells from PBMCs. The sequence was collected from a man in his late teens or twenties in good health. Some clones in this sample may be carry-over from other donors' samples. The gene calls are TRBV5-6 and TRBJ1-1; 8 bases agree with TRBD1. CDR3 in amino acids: CASSIFWGQGADTEAFF. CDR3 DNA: TGTGCCAGCAGCATATTCTGGGGCCAGGGGGCCGACACTGAAGCTTTCTTT.